These 25 T cell receptor beta chains originate from one sample sequenced in a study of blood T cell repertoires in COVID-19 (dated by TCRdb to between 2020 and 2021). The library was obtained by the immunoSEQ multiplex PCR assay. The source is immuneACCESS, and TCRdb retained only in-frame sequences with V and J called. Part of the clones is not carried over; for the studies checked, unresolved V genes explain less than half of this, and the remainder is unexplained. Within this sample are over 35,000 clones, with approximately 87% of them counted one time only. Approximately 3.8% of the sample is in the top ten clones. The material sequenced was peripheral blood. The receptors were gathered from a man in his forties or fifties with COVID-19, enrolled during active disease.

The chain carries TRBV6-1 and TRBJ1-2; 7 bases align to TRBD1. Per the germline V gene, CDR1 is MNHNS and CDR2 is SASEGT. This CDR3 is 15 amino acids long. With 0 bases clipped from V and 4 bases from J, the junction kept 5 bases outside the gene matches. CDR3 region: CASSEALTGLYGYTF. In nucleotides, the CDR3 is TGTGCCAGCAGTGAAGCCTTGACAGGGCTCTATGGCTACACCTTC.

This clone was seen a handful of times. This sequence joins TRBV7-9 and TRBJ2-5; D may be TRBD1 (6 bases). With 6 bases removed from V and 4 bases from J, the gap between germline ends came to 21 bases. CDR1 is SEHNR, CDR2 FQNEAQ, per germline (reference sequence). This CDR3 is 16 amino acids long. CDR3 bases: TGTGCCAGCAGTTTCTTCGGGACACCCTTCTTAGAGACCCAGTACTTC. It is translated as CASSFFGTPFLETQYF.

The chain is built from TRBV7-2 and TRBJ2-3; 10 bases match TRBD2. Germline trimming cut 4 bases from V and 5 bases from J; bases unmatched to any gene: 6. The CDR3 covers 15 residues. Germline assignment: CDR1 SGHTA and CDR2 FQGNSA. The CDR3 reads CASSYLLAGIDTQYF. The CDR3 DNA sequence: TGTGCCAGCAGCTATCTACTAGCGGGAATAGATACGCAGTATTTT.

DNA of the CDR3: TGTGCCAGCAGTTTATATACAGATACGCAGTATTTT. Protein product: CASSLYTDTQYF. The chain is built from TRBV12-3 or TRBV12-4 and TRBJ2-3, with D uncertain. CDR3 length: 12 amino acids. Trimming removed 2 bases at V and 3 bases at J, with 3 bases between.

V usage is TRBV5-1 and J usage is TRBJ2-1; TRBD2 matches at 7 bases. The CDR3 sequence is 20 residues long. The germline CDR1 and CDR2 sequences are SGHRS and YFSETQ. The junction had 21 bases not matched to a gene; V was cut back by 2 bases and J by 4 bases. CDR3 in amino acids: CASSFQQTTMSGIGYNEQFF. The CDR3 nucleotides read TGCGCCAGCAGCTTTCAACAAACTACCATGAGCGGGATCGGGTACAATGAGCAGTTCTTC.

This chain links TRBV7-9 with TRBJ2-5; TRBD1 might be the D (5 bases). CDR1 and CDR2 (germline): SEHNR, FQNEAQ (reference sequence). V was pared by 5 bases and J by 7 bases, with 11 bases between. This CDR3 comprises 12 residues. The chain's CDR3 is CASSTPRGTQYF. The CDR3 DNA reads TGTGCCAGCAGCACCCCAAGGGGGACCCAGTACTTC.

This chain links TRBV12-3 or TRBV12-4 with TRBJ2-7, with D possibly matching TRBD1 (5 bases). V lost 2 bases and J 3 bases, leaving 8 bases between the germline ends. The CDR3 is 13 amino acids. The CDR3 loop is CASSLRQIYEQYF. In DNA, the CDR3 is TGTGCCAGCAGTTTAAGACAGATCTACGAGCAGTACTTC.

V and J are TRBV7-3 and TRBJ2-1; D not certain. Between the trimmed V and J ends, which lost 2 bases and 9 bases, there was a span of 11 bases. Looked up from germline, CDR1 is SGHTA and CDR2 is FQGTGA. The CDR3 spans 13 residues. This chain's CDR3 is CASSLSKRAEQFF. Here the CDR3 DNA reads TGTGCCAGCAGCTTATCGAAGCGTGCTGAGCAGTTCTTC.

V usage is TRBV5-4 and J usage is TRBJ2-7; 7 nucleotides line up with TRBD1. The CDR3 spans 14 residues. Germline V gene lookup returns CDR1 SGHNT and CDR2 YYREEE (reference sequence). The V gene end was trimmed by 7 bases and the J gene end by 2 bases; junction bases not matched to a gene: 9. DNA for the CDR3: TGTGCCAGCTCGGACAGGCAGAGGACCTACGAGCAGTACTTC. Protein product: CASSDRQRTYEQYF.

This chain joins TRBV19 and TRBJ2-7, with TRBD1 identical over 8 bases. This CDR3 has 14 residues. Germline V gives CDR1 LNHDA, CDR2 SQIVND (reference sequence). With V trimmed by 1 base and J by 3 bases, 2 bases remained unmatched. Here the CDR3 DNA reads TGTGCCAGTAGTATAGGACAGGGGATCTACGAGCAGTACTTC. Protein product: CASSIGQGIYEQYF.

The V call is TRBV3-1 (or the pseudogene TRBV3-2), the J call TRBJ1-2; possibly TRBD1 for D (5 bases). CDR3 length: 15 amino acids. V was cut by 0 bases and J by 8 bases, with 16 bases left in between. The germline V gene has CDR1 LGHDT and CDR2 YNNKEL (reference sequence). DNA for the CDR3: TGTGCCAGCAGCCAAGAATCCAGGGTTGGTGGAGGCTACACCTTC. Translated: CASSQESRVGGGYTF.

The CDR3 DNA reads TGTGCCATCAGTCCATCGGGGGGCAATCAGCCCCAGCATTTT. Its protein product is CAISPSGGNQPQHF. The V gene is TRBV10-3, the J gene TRBJ1-5; D possibly corresponds to TRBD1 (5 bases). Trimming removed 5 bases from V and 2 bases from J, with 10 bases in between. The CDR3 is 14 amino acids. Germline V gene data show CDR1 as ENHRY and CDR2 as SYGVKD.

The chain has TRBV5-4 and TRBJ2-6; TRBD2 matches 15 bases. Germline V gene sequence: CDR1 SGHNT, CDR2 YYREEE (reference sequence). The ends lost 4 bases at V and 2 bases at J; junction bases unmatched: 7. CDR3 size: 19 residues. In DNA, the CDR3 is TGTGCCAGCAGCCAGGGACTAGCGGGAGGAGGGACTGGGGCCAACGTCCTGACTTTC. Translating gives CASSQGLAGGGTGANVLTF.

A few counts support this clone. V and J are TRBV2 and TRBJ1-6; TRBD1 matches 8 bases. The CDR3 extends over 15 amino acids. V trimming: 7 bases; J trimming: 10 bases; junction bases outside the gene matches: 12. Germline assignment: CDR1 SNHLY and CDR2 FYNNEI. The chain's CDR3 is CASNGQGGLESPLHF. In nucleotides, the CDR3 is TGTGCCAGCAATGGACAGGGTGGATTGGAGTCACCCCTCCACTTT.

This clone was seen once. The junction departs from germline at one end; a sequencing error may be responsible. The chain couples TRBV7-7 to TRBJ2-2, with TRBD1 matching 7 bases. The CDR3 totals 15 residues. Per the germline V gene, CDR1 is SSHAT and CDR2 is FNYEAQ (reference sequence). The DNA for the CDR3 is TGTGCTAGCAGCCTATACAGGGGTGGGACCGGGGAGCTGTTTTTT. Amino acids: CASSLYRGGTGELFF.

This chain joins TRBV3-1 (or the pseudogene TRBV3-2) and TRBJ2-7; TRBD1 is a possible D gene (6 bases). The CDR3 extends over 15 amino acids. CDR1 is LGHDT, CDR2 YNNKEL, per germline (reference sequence). Deletions cut 3 bases from V and 2 bases from J, with 14 bases between. The CDR3 protein is CASSHAPGQTYEQYF. DNA of the CDR3: TGTGCCAGCAGCCACGCACCGGGACAAACCTACGAGCAGTACTTC.

This chain links TRBV5-1 with TRBJ1-6; D might be TRBD1 (6 bases). Germline CDR1 SGHRS, CDR2 YFSETQ. V dropped 4 bases and J dropped 7 bases, with 12 bases sitting between them. There are 14 residues in the CDR3. This CDR3 is CASSLDGTNSPLHF. The CDR3 bases are TGCGCCAGCAGCCTGGACGGGACAAATTCACCCCTCCACTTT. Full variable domain (outside the CDR3, taken from reference TRBV5-1 and TRBJ1-6): KAGVTQTPRYLIKTRGQQVTLSCSPISGHRSVSWYQQTPGQGLQFLFEYFSETQRNKGNFPGRFSGRQFSNSRSEMNVSTLELGDSALYLCASSLDGTNSPLHFGNGTRLTVT.

The rearrangement links TRBV19 to TRBJ2-3; the match to TRBD2 covers 8 bases. J lost 1 base, V lost 6 bases, and 18 bases had no gene match. The CDR3 spans 19 residues. Germline V gene sequence: CDR1 LNHDA, CDR2 SQIVND (reference sequence). The CDR3: CASSIGVGGDSYRTDTQYF. The CDR3 DNA follows: TGTGCCAGTAGCATCGGCGTCGGGGGGGACTCCTACCGCACAGATACGCAGTATTTT.

V and J are TRBV20-1 and TRBJ1-1; 7 nucleotides match TRBD1. The junction had 1 base not matched to a gene; V was cut back by 4 bases and J by 5 bases. Per the germline V gene, CDR1 is DFQATT and CDR2 is SNEGSKA (reference sequence). The CDR3 has 11 residues. CDR3 loop: CSAKQGTEAFF. CDR3 nucleotides: TGCAGTGCTAAACAGGGGACTGAAGCTTTCTTT.

This chain uses TRBV5-8 with TRBJ2-7, with D perhaps TRBD2 (5 bases). Germline-derived CDR1 and CDR2 are SGHTS and YDEGEE. This CDR3 region has 13 residues. Trimming stripped 5 bases from V and 0 bases from J, with 9 bases between. CDR3 in DNA: TGTGCCAGCAGGCAGCGGTACTCCTACGAGCAGTACTTC. The encoded protein is CASRQRYSYEQYF.

The rearrangement uses TRBV13 and TRBJ2-7, with D possibly TRBD2 on 6 matching bases. Germline-derived CDR1 and CDR2 are PRHDT and FYEKMQ (reference sequence). The germline V and J ends were trimmed by 5 bases and 2 bases, with 19 bases remaining between them. The CDR3 loop spans 16 amino acids. CDR3 amino acids: CASSRRGTVSTYEQYF. In DNA form, the CDR3 reads TGTGCCAGCAGCCGACGCGGGACTGTAAGTACCTACGAGCAGTACTTC.

The V and J genes are TRBV5-1 and TRBJ2-7, with a tentative D call TRBD1 (5 bases). The CDR3 contains 14 residues. Per germline, CDR1 SGHRS and CDR2 YFSETQ. Trimming pared 2 bases from V and 2 bases from J, leaving 11 bases between. DNA for the CDR3: TGCGCCAGCAGCTTCGGAGACAGTACCTACGAGCAGTACTTC. Encoded protein: CASSFGDSTYEQYF.

The V call is TRBV5-1, the J call TRBJ2-3; 9 bases line up with TRBD2. The V gene's germline CDR1 is SGHRS and CDR2 YFSETQ. J was trimmed by 3 bases and V by 0 bases; bases with no gene match: 5. This CDR3 contains 16 residues. As DNA, the CDR3 is TGCGCCAGCAGCTTGGCGGCTAGCGGGAAGACAGATACGCAGTATTTT. Translation: CASSLAASGKTDTQYF. Full variable domain (missing parts from reference TRBV5-1 and TRBJ2-3): KAGVTQTPRYLIKTRGQQVTLSCSPISGHRSVSWYQQTPGQGLQFLFEYFSETQRNKGNFPGRFSGRQFSNSRSEMNVSTLELGDSALYLCASSLAASGKTDTQYFGPGTRLTVL.

The CDR3, as DNA: TGTGCCACCAGCAGAGATCGGGGACAGGGGTCACACGAGCAGTACTTC. Translating it yields CATSRDRGQGSHEQYF. V and J are TRBV15 and TRBJ2-7, with TRBD1 identical over 10 bases. CDR3 length equals 16 residues. Germline V lookup: CDR1 LNHNV, CDR2 YYDKDF (reference sequence). Trimming took 0 bases from V and 5 from J; bases not matched to a gene: 7.

The rearrangement uses TRBV6-1 and TRBJ1-2; D remains unclear. From germline, CDR1 is MNHNS and CDR2 SASEGT. The CDR3 has 14 residues. Trimming left V 1 base short and J 5 bases short, with 11 bases between. The DNA of the CDR3 is TGTGCCAGCAGTGAAGGGCCGGGGAGGTATGGCTACACCTTC. Translated, it gives CASSEGPGRYGYTF.